This T cell receptor beta chain is drawn from a study of T cell repertoires in cytomegalovirus infection. Via MiXCR, TCRdb re-called the reads, giving one row per CDR3 protein. Here the sample spans around 530,000 distinct CDR3 sequences, approximately 26% being singletons. The CDR3 contains 18 residues. Germline CDR1 is SGHVS and CDR2 is FQNEAQ. V trimming: 2 bases; J trimming: 0 bases; junction bases outside the gene matches: 9. This clonotype has a count of ten or more. This rearrangement joins TRBV7-8 to TRBJ2-3; 9 bases fit TRBD2. Sample: PBMCs. The clonotype was recovered from a human donor in good health (CMV status not recorded). Some clones in this sample may be carry-over from other donors' samples. CDR3 sequence (DNA): TGTGCCAGCAGCTTACGGGATAGCGGGGGACATAGCACAGATACGCAGTATTTT. Its protein product is CASSLRDSGGHSTDTQYF. Drawing the rest from reference TRBV7-8 and TRBJ2-3, the complete variable domain is GAGVSQSPRYKVAKRGQDVALRCDPISGHVSLFWYQQALGQGPEFLTYFQNEAQLDKSGLPSDRFFAERPEGSVSTLKIQRTQQEDSAVYLCASSLRDSGGHSTDTQYFGPGTRLTVL.